This is a list of T cell receptor beta chains from one sample in a study of beta chain features in type 1 diabetes. The table came from immunoSEQ multiplex PCR; TCRdb's copy has only in-frame clones and leaves some out. The table records some 250,000 clones, about 11% of them present only once. Sequencing input: naive CD4+ T cells from blood. These receptors all come from a young man with type 1 diabetes. CDR3s include the opening cysteine and the closing phenylalanine or tryptophan. The D gene is left open where the match is weak. The listing skips clone size in some rows; elsewhere it reads once, few, many or a size class.

v_gene: TRBV11-2
abundance: few
j_gene: TRBJ1-2
d_gene: -
CDR3nt: TGTGCCAGCAGCCCCCGGGATCTATATGGCTACACCTTC
CDR3aa: CASSPRDLYGYTF

v_gene: TRBV11-3
abundance: few
j_gene: TRBJ1-6
d_gene: -
CDR3nt: TGTGCCAGCAGCACTACTGACAGTTCACCCCTCCACTTT
CDR3aa: CASSTTDSSPLHF

v_gene: TRBV7-3
abundance: -
j_gene: TRBJ2-2
d_gene: TRBD2
CDR3nt: TGTGCCAGCAGCCCACCGGGAGGCGAGGGCGGGGAGCTGTTTTTT
CDR3aa: CASSPPGGEGGELFF

v_gene: TRBV7-2
abundance: -
j_gene: TRBJ2-3
d_gene: TRBD2
CDR3nt: TGTGCCAGCAGCTTTCCCCTCTCGACTAGCGGGGGCACAGATACGCAGTATTTT
CDR3aa: CASSFPLSTSGGTDTQYF

v_gene: TRBV11-2
abundance: few
j_gene: TRBJ2-7
d_gene: TRBD2
CDR3nt: TGTGCCAGCAAAAATAGCGGGGGGTACGAGCAGTACTTC
CDR3aa: CASKNSGGYEQYF

v_gene: TRBV18
abundance: -
j_gene: TRBJ2-2
d_gene: TRBD1
CDR3nt: TGTGCCAGCTCCGAACGACAGGGAAGGAACACCGGGGAGCTGTTTTTT
CDR3aa: CASSERQGRNTGELFF

v_gene: TRBV30
abundance: -
j_gene: TRBJ1-1
d_gene: -
CDR3nt: TGTGCCTGGAGCCCGGGCTTGGGGGCGGGTCCCTTCTTT
CDR3aa: CAWSPGLGAGPFF

v_gene: TRBV11-1
abundance: -
j_gene: TRBJ1-2
d_gene: TRBD1
CDR3nt: TGTGCCAGCAGCCCGGACAGGGATGGCGGCTACACCTTC
CDR3aa: CASSPDRDGGYTF

v_gene: TRBV29-1
abundance: -
j_gene: TRBJ2-1
d_gene: -
CDR3nt: TGCAGCGTTGAGCGGGCGGTAAACAATGAGCAGTTCTTC
CDR3aa: CSVERAVNNEQFF

v_gene: TRBV15
abundance: -
j_gene: TRBJ1-6
d_gene: -
CDR3nt: TGTGCCACCAGCAGAGATCCGGGGACTGCTGGGGATTCACCCCTCCACTTT
CDR3aa: CATSRDPGTAGDSPLHF

v_gene: TRBV19
abundance: -
j_gene: TRBJ2-7
d_gene: -
CDR3nt: TGTGCCAGTAGCGCTAATAAAGTCTACGAGCAGTACTTC
CDR3aa: CASSANKVYEQYF

v_gene: TRBV18
abundance: few
j_gene: TRBJ2-3
d_gene: TRBD1
CDR3nt: TGTGCCAGCTCGTCTACACCGGGACAGTCTAGCACAGATACGCAGTATTTT
CDR3aa: CASSSTPGQSSTDTQYF

v_gene: TRBV15
abundance: -
j_gene: TRBJ2-1
d_gene: TRBD1
CDR3nt: TGTGCCACCAGTCGGACAGGGGGCTATTACAATGAGCAGTTCTTC
CDR3aa: CATSRTGGYYNEQFF

v_gene: TRBV4-2
abundance: few
j_gene: TRBJ2-5
d_gene: -
CDR3nt: TGTGCCAGCAGCCAAGAAGGACGGGGGTGGGAGACCCAGTACTTC
CDR3aa: CASSQEGRGWETQYF

v_gene: TRBV5-1
abundance: -
j_gene: TRBJ2-3
d_gene: TRBD2
CDR3nt: TGCGCCAGCAGCCCTACAATAGCGGGCGCCATCACAGATACGCAGTATTTT
CDR3aa: CASSPTIAGAITDTQYF

v_gene: TRBV7-9
abundance: few
j_gene: TRBJ2-7
d_gene: TRBD1
CDR3nt: TGTGCCAGCAGCCCGTGGACAGGGGGCGCCTACGAGCAGTACTTC
CDR3aa: CASSPWTGGAYEQYF

v_gene: TRBV9
abundance: few
j_gene: TRBJ2-5
d_gene: TRBD2
CDR3nt: TGTGCCAGCAGCCCCGGGGGGGTCCTAGGGGAGACCCAGTACTTC
CDR3aa: CASSPGGVLGETQYF

v_gene: TRBV7-2
abundance: few
j_gene: TRBJ1-2
d_gene: -
CDR3nt: TGTGCCAGCAGCCCACAGGGTGGGGGCTATGGCTACACCTTC
CDR3aa: CASSPQGGGYGYTF

v_gene: TRBV6-6
abundance: -
j_gene: TRBJ1-5
d_gene: -
CDR3nt: TGTGCCAGCGGGGGGTCTGATCAGCCCCAGCATTTT
CDR3aa: CASGGSDQPQHF

v_gene: TRBV19
abundance: -
j_gene: TRBJ1-1
d_gene: -
CDR3nt: TGTGCCAGTAGTATAACGAGGGGAGGTACTGAAGCTTTCTTT
CDR3aa: CASSITRGGTEAFF

v_gene: TRBV9
abundance: -
j_gene: TRBJ1-2
d_gene: -
CDR3nt: TGTGCCAGCAGCGTAGATGCAGGGAAGGCCCATGGCTACACCTTC
CDR3aa: CASSVDAGKAHGYTF

v_gene: TRBV4-3
abundance: few
j_gene: TRBJ2-3
d_gene: -
CDR3nt: TGCGCCAGCAGTGGGGGAGGCAGAGAGCAAGATACGCAGTATTTT
CDR3aa: CASSGGGREQDTQYF

v_gene: TRBV7-8
abundance: -
j_gene: TRBJ2-1
d_gene: TRBD1
CDR3nt: TGTGCCAGCAGCCCAGGACAGGGACGGGAGCAGTTCTTC
CDR3aa: CASSPGQGREQFF

v_gene: TRBV11-2
abundance: few
j_gene: TRBJ2-7
d_gene: -
CDR3nt: TGTGCCAGCAGCTTAAGGGGGGGCTACGAGCAGTACTTC
CDR3aa: CASSLRGGYEQYF